What follows are 7 T cell receptor beta chains derived from one specimen sequenced in a study of blood T cell repertoires in COVID-19. Assay: immunoSEQ multiplex PCR; the TCRdb copy retains only in-frame clones and omits some. The sample records around 270,000 clones, 80% to 90% being singletons. Material for sequencing was peripheral blood. The receptors originated from a woman between 50 and 59 years old with acute or convalescent COVID-19.

This chain joins TRBV27 and TRBJ2-1, with 11 nucleotides matching TRBD2. From germline, CDR1 is MNHEY and CDR2 SMNVEV (reference sequence). Trimming at V came to 3 bases and at J to 15 bases, leaving 4 bases not matched to a gene. The CDR3 sequence is 12 residues long. The CDR3 DNA follows: TGTGCCAGCAGTTTTAGCGGGAGGGCCCCGTTCTTC. Translation gives CASSFSGRAPFF.

V usage is TRBV28 and J usage is TRBJ1-1; possible D gene TRBD1, 6 bases. V was trimmed by 6 bases and J by 11 bases, leaving 16 bases between them. Germline V gives CDR1 MDHEN, CDR2 SYDVKM. The CDR3 loop spans 12 amino acids. CDR3 protein: CASRDNRDGAFF. The CDR3, as DNA: TGTGCCAGCAGGGACAACAGGGACGGGGCTTTCTTT.

Points on this clone: A read error may produce the germline difference seen at one junction end. The chain couples TRBV24-1 to TRBJ1-2, with 10 bases fitting TRBD1. Germline CDR1 and CDR2: KGHDR and SFDVKD. CDR3 length: 13 residues. The CDR3 DNA sequence: TGTGCCACCGAAAAGCCGGGACAGGGGCTCCTCTACTTC. As protein: CATEKPGQGLLYF.

V usage is TRBV7-9 and J usage is TRBJ1-1, with D perhaps matching TRBD1 (6 bases). Germline CDR1 and CDR2: SEHNR and FQNEAQ (reference sequence). The CDR3 has 13 amino acids. Trimming removed 3 bases at V and 4 bases at J, with 9 bases between. CDR3 loop: CASSLDSGTEAFF. The DNA for the CDR3 is TGTGCCAGCAGCTTGGACAGTGGCACTGAAGCTTTCTTT.

DNA for the CDR3: TGTGCCAGCAGCCAGCGAGGCCAAGAGACCCAGTACTTC. Encoded protein: CASSQRGQETQYF. The rearrangement links TRBV12-3 or TRBV12-4 to TRBJ2-5, with D uncertain. The CDR3 covers 13 residues. The V end lost 6 bases, the J end lost 1 base, and 9 bases lay between the germline ends.

V is TRBV5-6 and J is TRBJ2-7, with 9 positions matching TRBD2. The CDR3 has 14 amino acids. Germline V gene lookup returns CDR1 SGHDT and CDR2 YYEEEE. Trimming took 0 bases from V and 3 from J; bases not matched to a gene: 1. The CDR3 region is CASSLGSGSYEQYF. The DNA for the CDR3 is TGTGCCAGCAGCTTGGGTAGCGGGAGCTACGAGCAGTACTTC.

The rearrangement uses TRBV11-2 and TRBJ2-1; TRBD2 aligns across 9 bases. J lost 7 bases, V lost 5 bases, and 12 bases had no gene match. Germline loops: CDR1 SGHAT, CDR2 FQNNGV. There are 16 residues in the CDR3. The CDR3 here is CASSPRLAATGNEQFF. DNA of the CDR3: TGTGCCAGCAGCCCCCGACTAGCGGCCACAGGGAATGAGCAGTTCTTC. The whole variable domain, remainder taken from reference TRBV11-2 and TRBJ2-1, is EAGVAQSPRYKIIEKRQSVAFWCNPISGHATLYWYQQILGQGPKLLIQFQNNGVVDDSQLPKDRFSAERLKGVDSTLKIQPAKLEDSAVYLCASSPRLAATGNEQFFGPGTRLTVL.